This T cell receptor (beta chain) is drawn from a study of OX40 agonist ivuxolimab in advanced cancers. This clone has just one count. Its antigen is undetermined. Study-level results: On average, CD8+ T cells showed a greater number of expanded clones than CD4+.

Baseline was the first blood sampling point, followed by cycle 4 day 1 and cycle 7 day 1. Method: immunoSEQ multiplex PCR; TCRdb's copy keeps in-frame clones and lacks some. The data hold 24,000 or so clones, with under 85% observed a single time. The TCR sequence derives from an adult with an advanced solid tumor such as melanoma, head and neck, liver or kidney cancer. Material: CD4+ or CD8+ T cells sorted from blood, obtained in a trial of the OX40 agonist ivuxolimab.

Here the CDR3 DNA reads TGCGCCAGCAGCTTGGATAGACTAGCGGCTACCGGGGAGCTGTTTTTT. It translates to CASSLDRLAATGELFF. V is TRBV5-1 and J is TRBJ2-2; 9 positions agree with TRBD2. The CDR3 contains 16 residues. Trimming took 0 bases from V and 5 from J; bases not matched to a gene: 5. CDR1 is SGHRS and CDR2 is YFSETQ in the germline V gene.